Listed here are 24 T cell receptor beta chains from one sample, sequenced in a study of CD4+ T cells in melanoma. Some clones are missing from TCRdb's copy, which holds only in-frame ones; the method was immunoSEQ multiplex PCR. The sample yields 110,000 to 150,000 clones, about 93% seen once. The origin of the receptors is a human donor with melanoma.

The chain joins TRBV19 to TRBJ1-2; D perhaps matches TRBD1 (5 bases). Trimming stripped 0 bases from V and 5 bases from J, with 13 bases between. Germline CDR1 and CDR2: LNHDA and SQIVND (reference sequence). The CDR3 has 15 amino acids. The CDR3 nucleotides are TGTGCCAGTAGTATAGATCGTCGACAGTCTTATGGCTACACCTTC. This codes for CASSIDRRQSYGYTF.

V gene TRBV19 combines with J gene TRBJ2-6; 9 bases are a match to TRBD1. The length of the CDR3 is 19 residues. V was pared by 5 bases and J by 0 bases, with 11 bases of the junction left unmatched. Germline V lookup: CDR1 LNHDA, CDR2 SQIVND (reference sequence). The CDR3 DNA reads TGTGCCAGTAGTCCAACCTGGGACAGGGTAGGCTCTGGGGCCAACGTCCTGACTTTC. This gives the protein CASSPTWDRVGSGANVLTF.

This chain connects TRBV11-2 to TRBJ1-1; 10 nucleotides align to TRBD1. The CDR3 extends over 16 amino acids. From germline, CDR1 is SGHAT and CDR2 FQNNGV. J was trimmed by 1 base and V by 6 bases; bases with no gene match: 8. CDR3 DNA: TGTGCCAGCAGACGTGGACAGGGGGGAAAGAACACTGAAGCTTTCTTT. Its protein product is CASRRGQGGKNTEAFF.

The chain combines TRBV11-2 with TRBJ2-7; 9 bases fit TRBD1. The CDR3 is made up of 15 amino acids. Germline values: CDR1 SGHAT, CDR2 FQNNGV. The ends lost 1 base at V and 3 bases at J; junction bases unmatched: 4. For the CDR3, the DNA is TGTGCCAGCAGCTTAGTATCGGACAGGGGCTACGAGCAGTACTTC. It translates to CASSLVSDRGYEQYF. Based on the CDR3 plus reference TRBV11-2 and TRBJ2-7, the full variable domain is EAGVAQSPRYKIIEKRQSVAFWCNPISGHATLYWYQQILGQGPKLLIQFQNNGVVDDSQLPKDRFSAERLKGVDSTLKIQPAKLEDSAVYLCASSLVSDRGYEQYFGPGTRLTVT.

The gene calls are TRBV25-1 and TRBJ2-7; the D gene is possibly TRBD1 (6 bases). This CDR3 region has 18 residues. The V gene's germline CDR1 is MGHDK and CDR2 SYGVNS. With 6 bases removed from V and 6 bases from J, the gap between germline ends came to 30 bases. CDR3 amino acids: CASSYVGGTGPPRSEQYF. Here the CDR3 DNA reads TGTGCCAGCAGCTATGTAGGGGGTACCGGCCCCCCCCGGTCCGAGCAGTACTTC.

The genes are TRBV5-4 and TRBJ2-7; 9 bases agree with TRBD2. The germline V gene has CDR1 SGHNT and CDR2 YYREEE (reference sequence). The CDR3 runs to 15 residues. The V gene end was trimmed by 3 bases and the J gene end by 4 bases; junction bases not matched to a gene: 8. CDR3 sequence reads: CASSSSGLADYEQYF. CDR3 nucleotide sequence: TGTGCCAGCAGCTCCTCGGGACTAGCAGATTACGAGCAGTACTTC.

The chain recombines TRBV6-5 with TRBJ2-5; 8 bases line up with TRBD2. The germline gives CDR1 MNHEY, CDR2 SVGAGI. V dropped 6 bases and J dropped 2; count of bases not matched to a gene: 2. The CDR3 runs to 13 residues. The CDR3 nucleotides are TGTGCCAGCAGGGCTAGCGGGCAAGAGACCCAGTACTTC. Translation gives CASRASGQETQYF.

The chain joins TRBV11-2 to TRBJ2-7; 8 bases are a match to TRBD1. Germline loops: CDR1 SGHAT, CDR2 FQNNGV. The V segment lost 5 bases and the J segment 7 bases; nucleotides outside the gene matches: 13. The CDR3 covers 15 residues. The chain's CDR3 is CASSPGQGPLQEQYF. DNA for the CDR3: TGTGCCAGCAGCCCCGGACAGGGACCGCTACAAGAGCAGTACTTC.

The table lists this clone with a count of one. The rearrangement joins TRBV15 to TRBJ1-5; D is ambiguous. Germline loops: CDR1 LNHNV, CDR2 YYDKDF (reference sequence). The CDR3 is made up of 14 amino acids. The ends were cut back, 6 bases at V and 2 bases at J, with 11 bases in the middle. CDR3 DNA: TGTGCCACCAGAAGTGGAGTGGGCAATCAGCCCCAGCATTTT. Amino acid sequence: CATRSGVGNQPQHF.

The chain has TRBV5-6 and TRBJ2-7, with D hard to call. Germline V CDR1 and CDR2: SGHDT, YYEEEE. This CDR3 contains 13 residues. The V end was cut by 3 bases, the J end by 8 bases, with 15 bases between. The chain's CDR3 is CASSSGGPVQQYF. In nucleotides, the CDR3 is TGTGCCAGCAGCTCTGGCGGCCCCGTACAGCAGTACTTC.

This clone was counted a single time. CDR3 loop: CASSVGISRQETQYF. The DNA of the CDR3 is TGTGCCAGCAGCGTAGGTATCTCCCGCCAAGAGACCCAGTACTTC. This chain connects TRBV9 to TRBJ2-5; no firm D call. This CDR3 has 15 amino acids. V was trimmed by 0 bases and J by 1 base, leaving 10 bases between them. The germline CDR1 and CDR2 sequences are SGDLS and YYNGEE.

V and J are TRBV19 and TRBJ2-5; 15 bases agree with TRBD2. J lost 5 bases, V lost 4 bases, and 2 bases had no gene match. Per the germline V gene, CDR1 is LNHDA and CDR2 is SQIVND (reference sequence). The CDR3 length is 15 residues. The CDR3 region has the DNA TGTGCCAGTAGTAGGGGACTAGCGGGGGGCGAGACCCAGTACTTC. Translated, it gives CASSRGLAGGETQYF.

The chain carries TRBV12-5 and TRBJ2-7, with D unclear. V lost 2 bases and J lost 6, with 8 bases in between. The CDR3 totals 12 residues. Germline V gene lookup returns CDR1 LGHNT and CDR2 FRNRAP. This chain's CDR3 is CASGLYPGEQYF. The CDR3 region has the DNA TGTGCTAGTGGTTTGTACCCGGGCGAGCAGTACTTC. The entire variable domain, with the rest obtained from reference TRBV12-5 and TRBJ2-7, is as follows: DARVTQTPRHKVTEMGQEVTMRCQPILGHNTVFWYRQTMMQGLELLAYFRNRAPLDDSGMPKDRFSAEMPDATLATLKIQPSEPRDSAVYFCASGLYPGEQYFGPGTRLTVT.

V gene TRBV6-5 combines with J gene TRBJ1-1, with D unresolved. Germline CDR1 MNHEY, CDR2 SVGAGI. The CDR3 spans 13 residues. The V end was cut by 2 bases, the J end by 1 base, with 5 bases between. CDR3 in DNA: TGTGCCAGCAGTTACCACAGGAACACTGAAGCTTTCTTT. Translation: CASSYHRNTEAFF.

Here the CDR3 reads CASSFQVEETQYF. The CDR3 bases are TGCGCCAGCAGCTTTCAGGTGGAAGAGACCCAGTACTTC. The chain carries TRBV5-1 and TRBJ2-5; D unclear. Germline V gene sequence: CDR1 SGHRS, CDR2 YFSETQ. The CDR3 runs 13 residues. The V gene lost 2 bases and the J gene lost 3 bases, with 8 bases spanning the gap. Full variable domain (remainder filled in from reference TRBV5-1 and TRBJ2-5): KAGVTQTPRYLIKTRGQQVTLSCSPISGHRSVSWYQQTPGQGLQFLFEYFSETQRNKGNFPGRFSGRQFSNSRSEMNVSTLELGDSALYLCASSFQVEETQYFGPGTRLLVL.

This clone was seen just once. This chain connects TRBV19 to TRBJ2-1, with D possibly matching TRBD2 (6 bases). The V gene's germline CDR1 is LNHDA and CDR2 SQIVND (reference sequence). The CDR3 spans 13 residues. V was shortened by 6 bases and J by 9 bases, with 15 bases between the two germline ends. CDR3 bases: TGTGCCAGTAGGATCCCGGGGGTCGTTGAGCAGTTCTTC. Amino acids: CASRIPGVVEQFF.

The chain uses TRBV5-1 and TRBJ1-2; D gene unclear. The CDR3 has 15 amino acids. Between the trimmed V and J ends, which lost 2 bases and 5 bases, there was a span of 16 bases. Germline-derived CDR1 and CDR2 are SGHRS and YFSETQ. CDR3: CASSFSPVVVYGYTF. The DNA of the CDR3 is TGCGCCAGCAGCTTCTCCCCGGTTGTTGTGTATGGCTACACCTTC. The full variable domain, with the rest looked up from reference TRBV5-1 and TRBJ1-2, is KAGVTQTPRYLIKTRGQQVTLSCSPISGHRSVSWYQQTPGQGLQFLFEYFSETQRNKGNFPGRFSGRQFSNSRSEMNVSTLELGDSALYLCASSFSPVVVYGYTFGSGTRLTVV.

The genes are TRBV29-1 and TRBJ1-4; D gene ambiguous. CDR1 and CDR2 from the germline V gene are SQVTM and ANQGSEA. The ends were cut back, 3 bases at V and 8 bases at J, with 10 bases in the middle. This CDR3 is built from 12 residues. CDR3: CSVESGAEKLFF. CDR3 nucleotide sequence: TGCAGCGTTGAGTCGGGTGCGGAAAAACTGTTTTTT.

This chain uses TRBV2 with TRBJ1-2, with TRBD1 identical over 7 bases. Trimming cost V 6 bases and J 8 bases; bases outside gene matches: 12. CDR1 is SNHLY and CDR2 is FYNNEI in the germline V gene. CDR3 length equals 14 residues. Here the CDR3 reads CASSGQEPLGGYTF. Written as DNA, the CDR3 is TGTGCCAGCAGCGGACAGGAGCCTTTGGGAGGCTACACCTTC.

The rearrangement uses TRBV19 and TRBJ1-2; D gene ambiguous. Per germline, CDR1 LNHDA and CDR2 SQIVND (reference sequence). V lost 7 bases, J lost 2 bases, and 17 bases lay in between. This CDR3 has 15 amino acids. The CDR3 nucleotides are TGTGCCAGTACGGCGTGGTGGGGTTTAAACTATGGCTACACCTTC. It is translated as CASTAWWGLNYGYTF.

This clone occurred a few times. The CDR3 region is CASSFGYTGSEQFF. In nucleotides, the CDR3 is TGTGCCAGCAGCTTCGGTTATACGGGAAGTGAGCAGTTCTTC. J is TRBJ2-1 and V is TRBV5-5, with D perhaps TRBD2 (5 bases). Germline V CDR1 and CDR2: SGHKS, YYEKEE (reference sequence). The CDR3 length is 14 residues. V lost 2 bases to trimming and J lost 9 bases, with 15 bases between them. Combining the CDR3 with reference TRBV5-5 and TRBJ2-1 gives the whole variable domain DAGVTQSPTHLIKTRGQQVTLRCSPISGHKSVSWYQQVLGQGPQFIFQYYEKEERGRGNFPDRFSARQFPNYSSELNVNALLLGDSALYLCASSFGYTGSEQFFGPGTRLTVL.

The chain recombines TRBV2 with TRBJ2-1, with unresolved D. Deletions cut 6 bases from V and 10 bases from J, with 10 bases between. The CDR3 spans 11 residues. Germline CDR1 and CDR2: SNHLY and FYNNEI. The CDR3 DNA follows: TGTGCCAGCAGCCAGGTACGAGAGCAGTTCTTC. This sequence encodes CASSQVREQFF.

The genes are TRBV19 and TRBJ1-5, with D maybe TRBD1 (5 bases). Germline V CDR1 and CDR2: LNHDA, SQIVND (reference sequence). Trimming shortened V by 10 bases and J by 7 bases, and 17 bases separated the two germline ends. The CDR3 loop spans 13 amino acids. CDR3 bases: TGTGCCACTAGAATCGGGGCGGGGCAGCCCCAGCATTTT. It is translated as CATRIGAGQPQHF.

The gene calls are TRBV10-3 and TRBJ1-1; TRBD1 aligns across 7 bases. Looked up from germline, CDR1 is ENHRY and CDR2 is SYGVKD. The CDR3 extends over 13 amino acids. V lost 6 bases and J lost 3; bases outside the gene matches: 4. The CDR3 loop reads CAIRVDRYTEAFF. DNA of the CDR3: TGTGCCATCAGGGTGGACAGGTACACTGAAGCTTTCTTT.